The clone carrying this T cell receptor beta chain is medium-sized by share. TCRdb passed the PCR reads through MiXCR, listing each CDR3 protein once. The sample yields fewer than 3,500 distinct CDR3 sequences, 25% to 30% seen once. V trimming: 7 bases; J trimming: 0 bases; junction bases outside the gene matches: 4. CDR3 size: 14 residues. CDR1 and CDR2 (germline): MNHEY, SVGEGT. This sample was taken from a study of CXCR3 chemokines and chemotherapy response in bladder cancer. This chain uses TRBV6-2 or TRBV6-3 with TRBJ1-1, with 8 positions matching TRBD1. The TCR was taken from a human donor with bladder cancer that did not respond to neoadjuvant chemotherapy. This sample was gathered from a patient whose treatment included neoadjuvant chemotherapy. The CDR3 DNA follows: TGTGCCAGCACCAAGACAGGGGTGAACACTGAAGCTTTCTTT. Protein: CASTKTGVNTEAFF.